This TCR beta chain was profiled in a study of monozygotic twins with inflammatory bowel disease. The germline V gene has CDR1 MNHEY and CDR2 SVGAGI. The CDR3 covers 13 residues. From the 5' RACE reads, TCRdb lists one entry per CDR3 protein and no DNA. The sample has a few hundred thousand distinct CDR3 sequences. The chain uses TRBV6-5 and TRBJ1-2; TCRdb returns TRBD1, unconfirmable since there is no DNA. This sequence originates from a human donor with ulcerative colitis or Crohn's disease, or a healthy co-twin of an affected twin (not recorded which). Specimen: blood. The CDR3 loop is CASRAGGSGGYTF.